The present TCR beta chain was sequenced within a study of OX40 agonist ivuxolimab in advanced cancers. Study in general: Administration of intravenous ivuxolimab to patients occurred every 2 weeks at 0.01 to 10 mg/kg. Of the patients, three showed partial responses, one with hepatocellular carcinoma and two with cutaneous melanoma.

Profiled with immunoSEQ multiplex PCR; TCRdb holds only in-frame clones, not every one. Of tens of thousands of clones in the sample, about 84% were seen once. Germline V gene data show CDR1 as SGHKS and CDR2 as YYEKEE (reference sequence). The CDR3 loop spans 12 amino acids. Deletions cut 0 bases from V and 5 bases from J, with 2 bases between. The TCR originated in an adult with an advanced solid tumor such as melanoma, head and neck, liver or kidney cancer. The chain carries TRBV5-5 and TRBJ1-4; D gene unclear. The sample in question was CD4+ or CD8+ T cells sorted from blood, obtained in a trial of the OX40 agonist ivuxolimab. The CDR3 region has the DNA TGTGCCAGCAGCTTGGTGAATGAAAAACTGTTTTTT. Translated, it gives CASSLVNEKLFF.